The 6 T cell receptor beta chains below were found in one sample sequenced in a study of Ad26.COV2.S vaccination and SARS-CoV-2 variants (dated by TCRdb to the early 2020s). The treatment or condition tag for this specimen amounts to: 15 to 20 received Ad26.COV2.S at low or high dose, single or two shots; several received placebo; per-sample allocation not given. Repertoires of vaccine and placebo recipients were sequenced from samples collected on day 63 after the first injection. Libraries were built with the immunoSEQ multiplex PCR assay. TCRdb re-hosts the immuneACCESS table, in-frame sequences only. Its copies lack some clones; in the studies checked, an unresolved V gene accounts for under half of them, and the cause for the rest is not known. The sample profile shows 400,000 to 450,000 clones; 75% to 95% of them were found once. In total, the top ten clones hold more than 9% of the sample.

The sample consisted of peripheral blood, taken in a trial of Ad26.COV2.S vaccine versus placebo. These receptors were collected from a person aged 18-65 years who received the Ad26.COV2.S COVID-19 vaccine or a placebo.

The chain carries TRBV19 and TRBJ1-5; a possible D gene is TRBD1 (5 bases). The CDR3 runs 16 residues. V shed 6 bases and J shed 5 bases, with 20 bases lying between them. Germline V gene sequence: CDR1 LNHDA, CDR2 SQIVND (reference sequence). CDR3 loop: CASRGGFREYDQPQHF. The CDR3 bases are TGTGCCAGTAGGGGGGGATTCAGGGAGTACGATCAGCCCCAGCATTTT.

V and J are TRBV6-5 and TRBJ1-1; the D gene is possibly TRBD1 (6 bases). The CDR3 totals 13 residues. The germline V and J ends were trimmed by 6 bases and 0 bases, with 8 bases remaining between them. CDR1 is MNHEY, CDR2 SVGAGI, per germline. The DNA for the CDR3 is TGTGCCAGCAGGAGACAGGTGAACACTGAAGCTTTCTTT. This sequence encodes CASRRQVNTEAFF.

The chain has TRBV10-3 and TRBJ2-2; TRBD1 matches at 7 bases. From germline, CDR1 is ENHRY and CDR2 SYGVKD. Unmatched junction bases numbered 8, after V lost 8 bases and J lost 5 bases. This CDR3 has 14 residues. CDR3 in amino acids: CAIAWDSSTGELFF. The CDR3, as DNA: TGTGCCATCGCTTGGGACAGCTCAACCGGGGAGCTGTTTTTT.

The chain has TRBV27 and TRBJ2-1; 10 bases line up with TRBD1. The CDR3 loop spans 14 amino acids. J gave up 6 bases and V 7 bases, and 6 bases lay outside the gene matches. Germline values: CDR1 MNHEY, CDR2 SMNVEV (reference sequence). The DNA of the CDR3 is TGTGCCAGCACAAGACAGGGGGCTTTCAATGAGCAGTTCTTC. It translates to CASTRQGAFNEQFF.

This clone was counted between two and nine times. This chain's CDR3 is CASSDGGVRTQSYEQYF. CDR3 in DNA: TGTGCCAGCAGTGACGGAGGAGTCCGGACTCAGTCCTACGAGCAGTACTTC. This chain joins TRBV6-4 and TRBJ2-7; tentatively, D is TRBD2 (5 bases). This CDR3 is built from 17 residues. Trimming took 2 bases from V and 1 from J, leaving 18 bases between them. Germline loops: CDR1 MRHNA, CDR2 SNTAGT.

The chain uses TRBV12-3 or TRBV12-4 and TRBJ2-3; 8 bases match TRBD1. Germline trimming cut 5 bases from V and 6 bases from J; bases unmatched to any gene: 4. The CDR3 extends over 13 amino acids. The CDR3 loop is CASSLGTGDTQYF. In nucleotides, the CDR3 is TGTGCCAGCAGTCTAGGGACAGGCGATACGCAGTATTTT.